The 23 T cell receptor beta chains below were found in one sample sequenced in a study of human T cells and chemical hapten exposure. This sample's time point: patch test 3, about 24 weeks after DPC sensitization. The treatment here: therapeutic diphenylcyclopropenone sensitization with weekly scalp DPC. Via MiXCR, TCRdb re-called the RACE reads, giving one row per CDR3 protein. The sample shows 30,000 or so distinct CDR3 sequences, around 6% of them seen only once. Source: whole blood, taken in connection with sensitization to the hapten diphenylcyclopropenone (DPC). The receptors here all came from a man aged 25-45 years with alopecia areata. Some clones in this sample may be carry-over from other donors' samples.

Note on this clonotype: A much bigger clone sits one base away, suggesting this may be a read error. J is TRBJ1-1 and V is TRBV29-1, with TRBD1 as a possible D gene (5 bases). The germline gives CDR1 SQVTM, CDR2 ANQGSEA. This CDR3 spans 12 amino acids. Trimming took 5 bases from V and 3 from J, leaving 10 bases between them. CDR3 residues: CSVPGEDTEAFF. For the CDR3, the DNA is TGCAGCGTTCCGGGGGAGGACACTGAAGCTTTCTTT.

The sample holds many counts of this clonotype. The chain is built from TRBV12-3 or TRBV12-4 and TRBJ2-5, with 15 bases matching TRBD2. The CDR3 loop spans 15 amino acids. The junction had 3 bases not matched to a gene; V was cut back by 5 bases and J by 5 bases. This chain's CDR3 is CASSGLAGGLETQYF. The CDR3 bases are TGTGCCAGCAGTGGACTAGCGGGGGGGCTGGAGACCCAGTACTTC.

This clonotype occurred many times. The chain is built from TRBV9 and TRBJ2-1, with D perhaps given as TRBD1 or TRBD2 (5 bases each). The V end lost 0 bases, the J end lost 0 bases, and 10 bases lay between the germline ends. The CDR3 extends over 16 amino acids. Germline loops: CDR1 SGDLS, CDR2 YYNGEE. CDR3 bases: TGTGCCAGCAGCGTAGGCCGGGACCGCTCCTACAATGAGCAGTTCTTC. Translated, it gives CASSVGRDRSYNEQFF.

This clonotype came up many times. The chain is built from TRBV20-1 and TRBJ2-5; D gene ambiguous. The CDR3 sequence is 18 residues long. Germline CDR1 and CDR2: DFQATT and SNEGSKA (reference sequence). V was clipped by 0 bases and J by 5 bases, with 25 bases between them. The CDR3 DNA reads as TGCAGTGCTAGAGATTGGTATACCAACTCCCACGGCTGGGAGACCCAGTACTTC. Amino acids: CSARDWYTNSHGWETQYF.

This clonotype was counted many times. This chain uses TRBV6-6 with TRBJ1-3, with D unclear. The CDR3 spans 13 residues. Per germline, CDR1 MNHNY and CDR2 SVGAGI (reference sequence). V shed 5 bases and J shed 3 bases, with 8 bases lying between them. CDR3 region: CASSTPGGNTIYF. The CDR3 DNA is TGTGCCAGCAGTACCCCCGGTGGAAACACCATATATTTT.

This clonotype was recorded a few times. The chain links TRBV19 to TRBJ1-2; maybe TRBD1 (5 bases). The germline V and J ends were trimmed by 10 bases and 6 bases, with 12 bases remaining between them. The CDR3 consists of 11 residues. Per the germline V gene, CDR1 is LNHDA and CDR2 is SQIVND (reference sequence). The CDR3 spells CATGVGDGYTF. CDR3 nucleotide sequence: TGTGCCACCGGGGTAGGGGATGGCTACACCTTC.

This clonotype was picked up many times. V gene TRBV2 combines with J gene TRBJ1-5, with D perhaps matching TRBD1 (5 bases). CDR3 length: 14 amino acids. The V gene's germline CDR1 is SNHLY and CDR2 FYNNEI. The ends were cut back, 4 bases at V and 1 base at J, with 8 bases in the middle. The CDR3 spells CASSVQASNQPQHF. The CDR3 DNA reads as TGTGCCAGCAGTGTACAGGCCAGCAATCAGCCCCAGCATTTT.

Ten or more counts support this clonotype. V and J are TRBV9 and TRBJ1-6; a weak D match, TRBD1 (5 bases). V was shortened by 0 bases and J by 14 bases, with 9 bases between the two germline ends. This CDR3 is built from 12 residues. Per germline, CDR1 SGDLS and CDR2 YYNGEE. CDR3 DNA sequence: TGTGCCAGCAGCGTAGAAGGGACGGCCCTCCACTTT. It encodes CASSVEGTALHF.

This clonotype was observed at least ten times. The chain recombines TRBV27 with TRBJ2-7; D may be TRBD1 (6 bases). The germline CDR1 and CDR2 sequences are MNHEY and SMNVEV (reference sequence). V lost 10 bases and J lost 2, with 15 bases in between. The CDR3 extends over 13 amino acids. CDR3 nucleotides: TGTGCCACCGCGACAGGTGTCCCCTACGAGCAGTACTTC. Its protein is CATATGVPYEQYF.

This sequence joins TRBV2 and TRBJ2-1; no firm D call. V was clipped by 8 bases and J by 2 bases, with 19 bases between them. The CDR3 length is 16 residues. Germline CDR1 reads SNHLY; CDR2 reads FYNNEI. CDR3: CASDISGSKAYNEQFF. The CDR3 nucleotides read TGTGCCAGCGACATATCCGGCTCCAAGGCCTACAATGAGCAGTTCTTC.

This clonotype appeared many times. The chain combines TRBV2 with TRBJ2-6, with unresolved D. CDR3 length: 13 residues. With 8 bases removed from V and 1 base from J, the gap between germline ends came to 6 bases. Germline CDR1 SNHLY, CDR2 FYNNEI. CDR3 sequence reads: CASCQSGANVLTF. The CDR3 DNA follows: TGTGCCAGCTGCCAGTCTGGGGCCAACGTCCTGACTTTC.

Many counts were recorded for this clonotype. V usage is TRBV21-1 and J usage is TRBJ1-4. TRBV21-1 is annotated as a pseudogene. CDR3 length: 15 amino acids. The CDR3 protein is CASSIQRSTNEKLFF. The CDR3 region has the DNA TGTGCCAGCAGTATACAGCGATCAACTAATGAAAAACTGTTTTTT.

This clonotype was recorded many times. CDR3 sequence reads: CASSLAGQPQHF. For the CDR3, the DNA is TGTGCCAGCAGTTTAGCTGGTCAGCCCCAGCATTTT. The chain recombines TRBV12-3 or TRBV12-4 with TRBJ1-5; D is ambiguous. This CDR3 has 12 amino acids. Trimming shortened V by 0 bases and J by 6 bases, and 3 bases separated the two germline ends.

There are many counts of this clonotype. The chain uses TRBV5-4 and TRBJ2-2, with D possibly being TRBD1 (5 bases). Germline V CDR1 and CDR2: SGHNT, YYREEE (reference sequence). The CDR3 runs 15 residues. Trimming stripped 7 bases from V and 2 bases from J, with 15 bases between. CDR3: CASAQELRNTGELFF. DNA for the CDR3: TGTGCCAGCGCACAGGAGTTAAGAAACACCGGGGAGCTGTTTTTT.

Ten or more counts support this clonotype. The gene calls are TRBV5-5 and TRBJ2-7; 7 bases match TRBD1. The germline CDR1 and CDR2 sequences are SGHKS and YYEKEE (reference sequence). This CDR3 has 15 residues. Unmatched junction bases numbered 12, after V lost 3 bases and J lost 6 bases. The chain's CDR3 is CASSWFPTGMSEQYF. The CDR3 nucleotides are TGTGCCAGCAGCTGGTTCCCGACAGGGATGAGCGAGCAGTACTTC.

This clonotype showed up many times. The J gene is TRBJ2-7, the V gene TRBV12-3 or TRBV12-4; 9 nucleotides line up with TRBD2. Unmatched junction bases numbered 4, after V lost 8 bases and J lost 5 bases. This CDR3 has 12 residues. CDR3 nucleotides: TGTGCCAGCGCGCGGGGGGGCAACGAGCAGTACTTC. As protein: CASARGGNEQYF.

Ten or more counts support this clonotype. This chain connects TRBV18 to TRBJ2-5, with 8 bases aligning to TRBD2. Germline V CDR1 and CDR2: KGHSH, LQKENI. Trimming cost V 0 bases and J 4 bases; bases outside gene matches: 1. There are 14 residues in the CDR3. The CDR3, as DNA: TGTGCCAGCTCACCACCCGCGGGAGGAGAGACCCAGTACTTC. This encodes CASSPPAGGETQYF.

This clonotype is classed as medium-sized (0.01 to 0.1%). The chain couples TRBV20-1 to TRBJ1-6; D is undetermined. CDR1 DFQATT and CDR2 SNEGSKA come from the germline V gene (reference sequence). V lost 3 bases and J lost 3, with 9 bases in between. This CDR3 comprises 14 residues. The CDR3 protein is CSASSRSYNSPLHF. CDR3 sequence (DNA): TGCAGTGCTAGTAGTCGCAGCTATAATTCACCCCTCCACTTT.

This clonotype was seen at least ten times. This sequence joins TRBV6-5 and TRBJ2-1; D is possibly TRBD1 or TRBD2 (6 bases each). The CDR3 sequence is 15 residues long. The germline gives CDR1 MNHEY, CDR2 SVGAGI. Trimming took off 2 bases at V and 9 bases at J, with 17 bases between the two ends. The CDR3 nucleotides read TGTGCCAGCAGTTACGGTCCGGGAGTAGGGGGTGAGCAGTTCTTC. It yields the protein CASSYGPGVGGEQFF.

This clonotype was seen ten or more times. The chain recombines TRBV6-1 with TRBJ2-1; TRBD2 agrees at 11 bases. V lost 4 bases to trimming and J lost 8 bases; unmatched junction nucleotides: 10. The CDR3 extends over 16 amino acids. Germline CDR1 reads MNHNS; CDR2 reads SASEGT. CDR3 residues: CASSVPVAGGPYEQFF. The CDR3 coding sequence is TGTGCCAGCAGTGTTCCTGTAGCGGGAGGGCCGTATGAGCAGTTCTTC.

The table lists this clonotype with many counts. The chain uses TRBV12-3 or TRBV12-4 and TRBJ1-2; unclear D gene. There are 14 residues in the CDR3. V lost 7 bases to trimming and J lost 4 bases, with 16 bases between them. CDR3: CASTPDPDVYGYTF. DNA of the CDR3: TGTGCCAGCACTCCCGACCCGGACGTCTATGGCTACACCTTC.

In this sample, this clonotype turned up many times. The chain links TRBV7-9 to TRBJ2-5; TRBD1 matches at 8 bases. CDR3 length: 14 residues. After removal of 4 bases from V and 3 bases from J, the junction contained 4 bases not matched to a gene. Germline lookup yields CDR1 SEHNR and CDR2 FQNEAQ (reference sequence). The CDR3 loop reads CASSSGTGEETQYF. CDR3 coding DNA: TGTGCCAGCAGCTCAGGGACAGGAGAAGAGACCCAGTACTTC.

The table lists this clonotype with many counts. The rearrangement joins TRBV6-9 to TRBJ2-1; the match to TRBD2 covers 9 bases. The germline gives CDR1 MNHGY, CDR2 SVAAGI. The CDR3 has 15 amino acids. Germline trimming cut 10 bases from V and 4 bases from J; bases unmatched to any gene: 11. The chain's CDR3 is CATGLREGPYNEQFF. The CDR3 DNA sequence: TGTGCCACCGGTCTGCGGGAGGGCCCATACAATGAGCAGTTCTTC.